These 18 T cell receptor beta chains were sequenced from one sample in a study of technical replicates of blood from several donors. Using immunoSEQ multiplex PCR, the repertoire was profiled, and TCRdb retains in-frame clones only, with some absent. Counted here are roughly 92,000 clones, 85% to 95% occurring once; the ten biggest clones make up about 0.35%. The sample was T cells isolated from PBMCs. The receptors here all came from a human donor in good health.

For the CDR3, the DNA is TGCAGCGTTGATGCCGGAGGTTTTAATGAAAAACTGTTTTTT. Translation: CSVDAGGFNEKLFF. J is TRBJ1-4 and V is TRBV29-1; D call uncertain. Germline CDR1 SQVTM, CDR2 ANQGSEA. The CDR3 contains 14 residues. V lost 3 bases and J lost 4, with 12 bases in between.

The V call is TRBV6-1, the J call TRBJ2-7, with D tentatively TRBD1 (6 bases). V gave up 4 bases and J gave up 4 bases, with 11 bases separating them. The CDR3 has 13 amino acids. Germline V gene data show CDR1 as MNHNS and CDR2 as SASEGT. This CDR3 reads CASSVRTVYEQYF. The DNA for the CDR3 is TGTGCCAGCAGTGTCCGGACAGTTTACGAGCAGTACTTC.

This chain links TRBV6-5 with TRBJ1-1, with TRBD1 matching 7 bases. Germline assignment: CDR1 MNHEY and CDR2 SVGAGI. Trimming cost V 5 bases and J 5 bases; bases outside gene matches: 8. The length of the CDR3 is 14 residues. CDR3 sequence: CASSPTGVGTEAFF. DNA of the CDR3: TGTGCCAGCAGTCCTACAGGGGTCGGGACTGAAGCTTTCTTT.

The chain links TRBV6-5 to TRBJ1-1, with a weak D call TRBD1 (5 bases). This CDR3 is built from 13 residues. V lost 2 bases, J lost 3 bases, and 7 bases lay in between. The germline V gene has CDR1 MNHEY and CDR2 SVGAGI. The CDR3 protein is CASSYRGYTEAFF. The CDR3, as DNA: TGTGCCAGCAGTTACAGGGGATACACTGAAGCTTTCTTT.

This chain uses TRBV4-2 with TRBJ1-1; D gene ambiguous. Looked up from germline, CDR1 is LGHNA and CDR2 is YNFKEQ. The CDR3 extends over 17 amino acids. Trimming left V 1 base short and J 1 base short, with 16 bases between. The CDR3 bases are TGTGCCAGCAGCCAAGGGCCGGTCGGGGTAGGGAACACTGAAGCTTTCTTT. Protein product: CASSQGPVGVGNTEAFF.

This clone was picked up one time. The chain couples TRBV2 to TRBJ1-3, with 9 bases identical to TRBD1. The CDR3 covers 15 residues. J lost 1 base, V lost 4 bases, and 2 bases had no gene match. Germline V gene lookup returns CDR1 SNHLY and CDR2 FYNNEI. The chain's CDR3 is CASSGDRDSGNTIYF. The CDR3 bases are TGTGCCAGCAGTGGGGACAGGGATTCTGGAAACACCATATATTTT. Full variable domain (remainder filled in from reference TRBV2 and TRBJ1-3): EPEVTQTPSHQVTQMGQEVILRCVPISNHLYFYWYRQILGQKVEFLVSFYNNEISEKSEIFDDQFSVERPDGSNFTLKIRSTKLEDSAMYFCASSGDRDSGNTIYFGEGSWLTVV.

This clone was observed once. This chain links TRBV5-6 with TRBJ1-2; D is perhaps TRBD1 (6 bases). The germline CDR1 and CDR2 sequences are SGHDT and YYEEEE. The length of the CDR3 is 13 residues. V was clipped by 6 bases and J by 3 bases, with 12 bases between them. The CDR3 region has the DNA TGTGCCAGCAACCAGGACAGCGACTATGGCTACACCTTC. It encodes CASNQDSDYGYTF.

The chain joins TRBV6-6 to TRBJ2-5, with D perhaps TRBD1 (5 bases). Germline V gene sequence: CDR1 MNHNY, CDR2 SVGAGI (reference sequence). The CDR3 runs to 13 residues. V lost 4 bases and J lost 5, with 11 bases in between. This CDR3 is CASSFVRVETQYF. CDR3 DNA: TGTGCCAGCAGTTTCGTCAGGGTGGAGACCCAGTACTTC.

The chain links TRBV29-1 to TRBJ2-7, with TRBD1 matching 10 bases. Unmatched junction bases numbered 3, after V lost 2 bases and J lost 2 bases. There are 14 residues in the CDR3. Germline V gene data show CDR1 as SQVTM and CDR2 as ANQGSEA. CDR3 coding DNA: TGCAGCGTTGAATTAGGGACAGGGGCCTACGAGCAGTACTTC. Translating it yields CSVELGTGAYEQYF.

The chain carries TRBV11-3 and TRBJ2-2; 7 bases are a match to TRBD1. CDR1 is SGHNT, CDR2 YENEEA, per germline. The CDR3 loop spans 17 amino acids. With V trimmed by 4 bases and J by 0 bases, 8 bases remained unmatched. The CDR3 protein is CASSSILGTANTGELFF. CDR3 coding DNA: TGTGCCAGCAGCTCGATTCTTGGGACAGCGAACACCGGGGAGCTGTTTTTT.

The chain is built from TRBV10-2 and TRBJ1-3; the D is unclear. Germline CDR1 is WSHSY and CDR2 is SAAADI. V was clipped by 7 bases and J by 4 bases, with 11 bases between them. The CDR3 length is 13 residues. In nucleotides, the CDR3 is TGCGCCAGCAAACGGGATGGGGGAAACACCATATATTTT. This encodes CASKRDGGNTIYF.

The CDR3 nucleotides are TGTGCCAGCAGCGTAGGGACTAGCGGGATAGGCGGGGAGCTGTTTTTT. It specifies CASSVGTSGIGGELFF. This chain connects TRBV9 to TRBJ2-2, with 12 bases matching TRBD2. Per the germline V gene, CDR1 is SGDLS and CDR2 is YYNGEE. The CDR3 extends over 16 amino acids. The V gene end was trimmed by 0 bases and the J gene end by 7 bases; junction bases not matched to a gene: 4. Full variable domain (outside the CDR3, taken from reference TRBV9 and TRBJ2-2): DSGVTQTPKHLITATGQRVTLRCSPRSGDLSVYWYQQSLDQGLQFLIQYYNGEERAKGNILERFSAQQFPDLHSELNLSSLELGDSALYFCASSVGTSGIGGELFFGEGSRLTVL.

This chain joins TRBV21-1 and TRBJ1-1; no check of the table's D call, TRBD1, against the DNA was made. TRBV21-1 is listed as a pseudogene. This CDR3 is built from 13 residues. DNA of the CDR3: TGTGCCAGCAGCAGGTTACAGGGACCTGAAGCTTTCTTT. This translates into CASSRLQGPEAFF.

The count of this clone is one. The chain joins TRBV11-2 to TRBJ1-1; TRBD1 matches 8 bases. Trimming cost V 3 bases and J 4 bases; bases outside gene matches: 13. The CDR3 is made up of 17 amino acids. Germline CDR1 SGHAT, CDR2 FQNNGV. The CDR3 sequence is CASSFRDRSKVGTEAFF. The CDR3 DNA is TGTGCCAGCAGCTTCCGGGACAGGAGTAAGGTTGGCACTGAAGCTTTCTTT.

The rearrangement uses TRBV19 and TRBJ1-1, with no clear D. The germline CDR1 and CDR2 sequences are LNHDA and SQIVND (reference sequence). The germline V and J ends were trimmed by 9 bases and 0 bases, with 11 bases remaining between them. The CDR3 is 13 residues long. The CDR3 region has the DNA TGTGCCAGCCACGGGTTAATGAACACTGAAGCTTTCTTT. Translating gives CASHGLMNTEAFF.

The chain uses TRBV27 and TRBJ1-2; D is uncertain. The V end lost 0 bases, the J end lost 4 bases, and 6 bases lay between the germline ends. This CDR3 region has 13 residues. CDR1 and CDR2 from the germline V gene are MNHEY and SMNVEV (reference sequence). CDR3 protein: CASSLSAVYGYTF. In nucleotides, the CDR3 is TGTGCCAGCAGTTTATCGGCGGTCTATGGCTACACCTTC.

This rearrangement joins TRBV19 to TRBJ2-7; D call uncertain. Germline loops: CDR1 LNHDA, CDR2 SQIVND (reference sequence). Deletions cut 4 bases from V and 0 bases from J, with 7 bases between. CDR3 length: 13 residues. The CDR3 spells CASSSESSYEQYF. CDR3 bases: TGTGCCAGTAGTAGCGAAAGCTCCTACGAGCAGTACTTC.

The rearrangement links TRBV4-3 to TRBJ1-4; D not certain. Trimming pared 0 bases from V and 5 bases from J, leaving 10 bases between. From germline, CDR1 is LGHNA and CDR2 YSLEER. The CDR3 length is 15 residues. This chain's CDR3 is CASSQDRAGNEKLFF. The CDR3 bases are TGCGCCAGCAGCCAAGATCGCGCGGGGAATGAAAAACTGTTTTTT.